A single TCR beta chain is shown here with its context. One end of the junction is discordant with germline, which a read error may explain. This sample is drawn from a study of T cells in Graves' hyperthyroidism and ophthalmopathy. Study-level background: Any treatment followed the collection of peripheral blood at initial diagnosis.

Researchers amplified the TCR beta CDR3 regions from RNA transcripts. First-round RT-PCR targeting the TCR CDR3 was performed with the HTBI primer set. MiXCR, applied by TCRdb to the multiplex PCR reads, yields one record per CDR3 protein. The table records some 270,000 distinct CDR3 sequences, roughly an eighth of them present only once. Hyperthyroidism of Graves' type that showed no ophthalmopathy progression within 18 months was stable. Among the patients, aged 18 to 65, hyperthyroidism was newly diagnosed and had lasted under 2 months. Uncontrolled infection, other autoimmune disease, pregnancy or lactation excluded patients. The sequenced sample was blood. This TCR derives from a woman aged 40 to 50 with Graves' hyperthyroidism.

The CDR3 is CAGSLSRTSGRTDTQYF. The CDR3 bases are TGTGCCGGCAGTTTAAGCCGGACTAGCGGCCGCACAGATACGCAGTATTTT. The chain recombines TRBV12-3 or TRBV12-4 with TRBJ2-3, with TRBD2 identical over 10 bases. The CDR3 covers 17 residues.